This entry is about one TCR beta chain. Its antigen is not yet known. No much larger clone is present one base from it, and per-base qualities are unavailable. This sample was sequenced with an Illumina NovaSeq 6000. cDNA libraries for TCRalpha and TCRbeta were prepared by 5'RACE using constant-segment primers, with sample barcodes and unique molecular identifiers added. RNA was extracted from every sample with Trizol reagent. Libraries were amplified in two PCR steps, with a second sample barcode and Illumina TruSeq adapters added in the second step. The libraries were sequenced on an Illumina NovaSeq using 2 x 150 bp paired-end reads. The published analysis was carried out like this. The reads were demultiplexed and collapsed into UMI-guided consensus sequences using migec v1.2.7. Using mixcr v2.1.11, UMI consensuses were aligned to TRA and TRB V and J templates and then assembled into clonotypes. A clonotype was counted as expanded or contracted only if both edgeR and NoisET called the change significant, with noise models trained on biological replicates. edgeR calls used a false discovery rate-adjusted p below 0.01 and a log2 fold-change threshold of 1. PCA with hierarchical clustering of max-normalized trajectories of the 1000 most abundant clonotypes was used as exploratory dynamics analysis. Separately sequenced CD4+ and CD8+ repertoires were used to assign a CD4 or CD8 phenotype to each responding clone. TCRdb reworked the public reads: Q25 trimming with fastp, MiXCR clone assembly, productive beta chains retained. Every entry covers one CDR3 protein and lists the most common genes and DNA from its rows. These V and J calls rely on TCRdb rather than the paper's analysis. The sample table lists about 620,000 distinct CDR3 sequences, about 20% of them with a count of one. Clones ranked in the top ten supply around 11% of the sample.

Ficoll-Paque density gradient centrifugation was the method used to isolate PBMCs. These data belong to a study of T-cell memory formation after mild COVID-19 (dated by TCRdb to 2020 to 2023). Study-level background: TCR sequence clusters from the two donors were largely donor specific. Longitudinal TCRalpha and TCRbeta repertoire sequencing tracked T-cell clones expanding and contracting after mild COVID-19 in a couple of donors. Two young, previously healthy adult volunteers made up the cohort, one male and one female.

The full study reports these points: Clones that contracted from day 15 to 85 showed balanced CD4/CD8 phenotypes, whereas a second wave of clones that expanded from day 15 to 37 leaned towards CD4+. Only two mild cases were covered in the study, and larger cohorts including severe cases with pre-infection samples were considered necessary. Some responding clones were found in pre-infection memory, which suggests that pre-existing cross-reactive memory T cells took part in the SARS-CoV-2 response. Contracting CD4+ clones appeared mostly in the CM and EM memory subsets, whereas CD8+ clones were enriched in EMRA. SARS-CoV-2 specificity of the second-wave clones peaking on day 37 was not confirmed.

The CDR1 and CDR2 encoded by the germline V gene (reference sequence) are DFQATT and SNEGSKA. Inclusive of the bounding cysteine and phenylalanine, the CDR3 is 18 residues long. Just the 54-base CDR3 DNA is kept, in frame starting at base 1. V and J are truncated by 1 base and 2 bases respectively, leaving an intervening sequence of 18 bases. The chain was built from TRBV20-1 and TRBJ2-6, with no reliable assignment of the D segment. The sequenced sample was PBMCs or a T cell subset sorted from them (not recorded which). The origin of this receptor is an adult woman who had mild COVID-19 (a few samples of this study predate the infection). The sample titles of this study are shuffled in the database, so cell type and time point are left out; the donor was told from shared clones. The CDR3 has the sequence CSARGVGASLAGANVLTF. In nucleotide form, the sequence is TGCAGTGCTAGAGGGGTTGGTGCCAGCTTGGCTGGGGCCAACGTCCTGACTTTC.